This passage covers 26 T cell receptor beta chains from one sample sequenced in a study of T-cell memory formation after mild COVID-19. Each CDR3 protein gets one entry after TCRdb re-called the 5' RACE reads with MiXCR. The sample yields roughly 160,000 distinct CDR3 sequences, about 9.9% seen once. The material sequenced was PBMCs or a T cell subset sorted from them (not recorded which). The source is a man aged 18-30 years who had mild COVID-19 (a few samples of this study predate the infection). Cell type and time point are not known.

This chain connects TRBV6-2 or TRBV6-3 to TRBJ1-2; possibly TRBD1 for D (5 bases). The CDR3 extends over 14 amino acids. CDR1 MNHEY and CDR2 SVGEGT come from the germline V gene. V gave up 2 bases and J gave up 4 bases, with 11 bases separating them. This CDR3 reads CASSYRGGTYGYTF. The CDR3 bases are TGTGCCAGCAGTTACCGTGGGGGGACCTATGGCTACACCTTC.

This clonotype was picked up a small number of times. This chain links TRBV7-2 with TRBJ2-5; no definite D call. The CDR3 consists of 15 residues. V lost 5 bases and J lost 5, with 18 bases in between. Germline V gene sequence: CDR1 SGHTA, CDR2 FQGNSA. In nucleotides, the CDR3 is TGTGCCAGCAGCCTTAGTGGGGTGGCGGCGGAGACCCAGTACTTC. Protein: CASSLSGVAAETQYF.

This clonotype was detected only once. J is TRBJ2-7 and V is TRBV30, with TRBD2 as a possible D gene (6 bases). Per the germline V gene, CDR1 is GTSNPN and CDR2 is SVGIG (reference sequence). Trimming removed 0 bases at V and 9 bases at J, with 12 bases between. CDR3 length equals 12 residues. CDR3 coding DNA: TGTGCCTGGAGTGTACTCGGGGGAGGGCAGTACTTC. Its translation: CAWSVLGGGQYF.

V gene TRBV5-1 combines with J gene TRBJ2-1; D could derive from TRBD1 or TRBD2 (5 bases each). The V gene lost 0 bases and the J gene lost 8 bases, with 12 bases spanning the gap. Germline values: CDR1 SGHRS, CDR2 YFSETQ. The CDR3 runs 14 residues. The CDR3: CASSLGSGSDEQFF. The CDR3 nucleotides read TGCGCCAGCAGCTTGGGGTCAGGGAGTGATGAGCAGTTCTTC.

There are many counts of this clonotype. The chain's CDR3 is CASSFIYSYNEQFF. The CDR3 coding sequence is TGTGCCAGCAGCTTTATTTACTCCTACAATGAGCAGTTCTTC. The rearrangement links TRBV7-2 to TRBJ2-1; no clear D gene. The CDR3 contains 14 residues. Trimming took off 3 bases at V and 0 bases at J, with 6 bases between the two ends. Germline V gives CDR1 SGHTA, CDR2 FQGNSA.

The chain is built from TRBV7-9 and TRBJ2-5; no clear D. V was cut by 0 bases and J by 2 bases, with 7 bases left in between. The CDR3 loop spans 14 amino acids. The germline V gene has CDR1 SEHNR and CDR2 FQNEAQ (reference sequence). In DNA form, the CDR3 reads TGTGCCAGCAGCTTAGCGCCAGCTCAAGAGACCCAGTACTTC. Translated: CASSLAPAQETQYF.

This clonotype has a handful of counts. The CDR3 reads CASSVGQGRSPQHF. DNA for the CDR3: TGCGCCAGCAGCGTTGGCCAGGGTCGATCGCCCCAGCATTTT. The chain employs TRBV5-1 and TRBJ1-5; D possibly corresponds to TRBD1 (5 bases). In germline, CDR1 is SGHRS, CDR2 YFSETQ. CDR3 size: 14 residues. Between the trimmed V and J ends, which lost 4 bases and 9 bases, there was a span of 17 bases.

V usage is TRBV6-2 or TRBV6-3 and J usage is TRBJ1-2; 7 nucleotides align to TRBD1. This CDR3 is built from 15 residues. Germline CDR1 MNHEY, CDR2 SVGEGT. With 7 bases clipped from V and 8 bases from J, the junction kept 16 bases outside the gene matches. The CDR3 loop reads CASIPDRPEGPGYTF. DNA of the CDR3: TGTGCCAGCATCCCGGACAGGCCGGAGGGCCCCGGCTACACCTTC.

Ten or more counts support this clonotype. The genes are TRBV5-1 and TRBJ1-6; D is possibly TRBD1 (6 bases). The germline gives CDR1 SGHRS, CDR2 YFSETQ. The CDR3 sequence is 14 residues long. V lost 0 bases to trimming and J lost 10 bases, with 11 bases between them. Written as DNA, the CDR3 is TGCGCCAGCAGCTTGGACAGGGATCGCTCACCCCTCCACTTT. This codes for CASSLDRDRSPLHF.

This chain uses TRBV7-2 with TRBJ1-5, with a possible D match to TRBD1 (6 bases). CDR1 and CDR2 (germline): SGHTA, FQGNSA. This CDR3 contains 21 residues. The V end lost 5 bases, the J end lost 0 bases, and 29 bases lay between the germline ends. The CDR3 region has the DNA TGTGCCAGCAGCGACTATTCAGGGGTATCAGACTTTTATTATAGCAATCAGCCCCAGCATTTT. Translated, it gives CASSDYSGVSDFYYSNQPQHF.

This clonotype came up a few times. This chain connects TRBV5-1 to TRBJ1-1, with no clear D. The ends were cut back, 1 base at V and 1 base at J, with 11 bases in the middle. CDR1 is SGHRS, CDR2 YFSETQ, per germline. CDR3 size: 15 residues. The CDR3 reads CASSLFRTGNTEAFF. CDR3 in DNA: TGCGCCAGCAGCTTGTTCCGGACCGGGAACACTGAAGCTTTCTTT.

This clonotype has only a few counts. The V and J genes are TRBV28 and TRBJ1-2; 7 nucleotides agree with TRBD1. Unmatched junction bases numbered 9, after V lost 5 bases and J lost 6 bases. Germline-derived CDR1 and CDR2 are MDHEN and SYDVKM. The CDR3 has 14 residues. The CDR3 DNA sequence: TGTGCCAGCAGTATCTACGGGACAGCCCATGGCTACACCTTC. This codes for CASSIYGTAHGYTF.

The chain joins TRBV6-6 to TRBJ1-1, with 9 bases fitting TRBD1. This CDR3 spans 19 amino acids. Germline V gene lookup returns CDR1 MNHNY and CDR2 SVGAGI (reference sequence). The V and J ends lost 0 bases and 7 bases, in that order; junction bases with no gene match: 18. CDR3 in amino acids: CASSYSRVNMNRGPIEAFF. The CDR3 DNA reads as TGTGCCAGCAGTTACTCGCGGGTTAATATGAACAGGGGGCCCATTGAAGCTTTCTTT.

The rearrangement joins TRBV7-3 to TRBJ2-2; 12 positions match TRBD2. Germline loops: CDR1 SGHTA, CDR2 FQGTGA. V lost 0 bases to trimming and J lost 4 bases; unmatched junction nucleotides: 0. This CDR3 has 16 amino acids. CDR3 sequence reads: CASSLTTSGGTGELFF. For the CDR3, the DNA is TGTGCCAGCAGCTTAACGACTAGCGGGGGCACCGGGGAGCTGTTTTTT.

This clonotype was counted ten times or more. V usage is TRBV20-1 and J usage is TRBJ2-3; TRBD2 aligns across 7 bases. Looked up from germline, CDR1 is DFQATT and CDR2 is SNEGSKA (reference sequence). The CDR3 spans 15 residues. J lost 2 bases, V lost 3 bases, and 8 bases had no gene match. The DNA of the CDR3 is TGCAGTGCTAGGCCCGGGACTAATCCCACAGATACGCAGTATTTT. Translated: CSARPGTNPTDTQYF.

This clonotype was observed a handful of times. The rearrangement links TRBV7-2 to TRBJ1-2, with 7 bases lining up with TRBD1. The CDR3 has 14 residues. CDR1 is SGHTA, CDR2 FQGNSA, per germline. The ends lost 2 bases at V and 8 bases at J; junction bases unmatched: 8. This CDR3 reads CASSLNEGAYGYTF. Here the CDR3 DNA reads TGTGCCAGCAGCTTAAATGAGGGGGCGTACGGCTACACCTTC. Together with reference TRBV7-2 and TRBJ1-2, the CDR3 gives the full variable domain: GAGVSQSPSNKVTEKGKDVELRCDPISGHTALYWYRQSLGQGLEFLIYFQGNSAPDKSGLPSDRFSAERTGGSVSTLTIQRTQQEDSAVYLCASSLNEGAYGYTFGSGTRLTVV.

This clonotype was seen more than once but under ten times. The chain recombines TRBV11-2 with TRBJ2-4; 8 bases are a match to TRBD1. Germline V gives CDR1 SGHAT, CDR2 FQNNGV. Trimming at V came to 5 bases and at J to 7 bases, leaving 7 bases not matched to a gene. This CDR3 has 14 amino acids. The CDR3 region is CASSPRQGSNIQYF. The CDR3 DNA is TGTGCCAGCAGCCCCAGACAGGGGTCGAACATTCAGTACTTC.

The chain joins TRBV5-1 to TRBJ2-5; possible D gene TRBD2, 6 bases. The germline V gene has CDR1 SGHRS and CDR2 YFSETQ. This CDR3 is built from 14 residues. Trimming stripped 4 bases from V and 4 bases from J, with 14 bases between. The CDR3 here is CASSAGPAGETQYF. The CDR3 nucleotides read TGCGCCAGCAGCGCGGGACCGGCAGGAGAGACCCAGTACTTC.

There are many counts of this clonotype. The chain joins TRBV2 to TRBJ2-4; D possibly matches TRBD1 or TRBD2 (7 bases each). This CDR3 is built from 14 residues. V dropped 6 bases and J dropped 8 bases, with 17 bases sitting between them. Germline CDR1 is SNHLY and CDR2 is FYNNEI. The CDR3 nucleotides read TGTGCCAGCAGCACCAGGGGGGGCAGGGACATTCAGTACTTC. Its translation is CASSTRGGRDIQYF. The full variable domain, rest sourced from reference TRBV2 and TRBJ2-4, is EPEVTQTPSHQVTQMGQEVILRCVPISNHLYFYWYRQILGQKVEFLVSFYNNEISEKSEIFDDQFSVERPDGSNFTLKIRSTKLEDSAMYFCASSTRGGRDIQYFGAGTRLSVL.

This clonotype was observed a handful of times. CDR3 DNA: TGTGCCACCACTAGCGGGAGCACAGATACGCAGTATTTT. Translation: CATTSGSTDTQYF. The genes are TRBV10-3 and TRBJ2-3; 9 bases are shared with TRBD2. The V segment lost 10 bases and the J segment 0 bases; nucleotides outside the gene matches: 2. CDR1 is ENHRY and CDR2 is SYGVKD in the germline V gene. The CDR3 is 13 residues long.

This clonotype was observed many times. The chain recombines TRBV4-3 with TRBJ2-1; D might be TRBD2 (5 bases). Trimming took 3 bases from V and 3 from J, leaving 21 bases between them. Germline V CDR1 and CDR2: LGHNA, YSLEER. The CDR3 extends over 18 amino acids. The CDR3 coding sequence is TGCGCCAGCAGCCATGCCGCCTTCACTAGTGGTCTCTACAATGAGCAGTTCTTC. This codes for CASSHAAFTSGLYNEQFF.

The gene calls are TRBV12-3 or TRBV12-4 and TRBJ2-5, with D unclear. V lost 1 base and J lost 0, with 6 bases in between. The CDR3 has 14 amino acids. CDR3 region: CASSLDSYQETQYF. Written as DNA, the CDR3 is TGTGCCAGCAGTTTAGACTCCTACCAAGAGACCCAGTACTTC.

The gene calls are TRBV6-1 and TRBJ2-3; 8 bases map to TRBD2. CDR1 and CDR2 (germline): MNHNS, SASEGT. This CDR3 has 14 amino acids. V lost 8 bases to trimming and J lost 0 bases; unmatched junction nucleotides: 4. The CDR3 loop reads CASRSGASTDTQYF. CDR3 bases: TGTGCCAGCCGTAGCGGGGCTAGCACAGATACGCAGTATTTT.

This clonotype was counted only a few times. V is TRBV10-3 and J is TRBJ2-3; D gene ambiguous. V lost 3 bases, J lost 1 base, and 8 bases lay in between. The germline CDR1 and CDR2 sequences are ENHRY and SYGVKD. The CDR3 runs 14 residues. CDR3 nucleotides: TGTGCCATCAGTGATGTCCCGGGCACAGATACGCAGTATTTT. It yields the protein CAISDVPGTDTQYF.

This clonotype is medium-sized (0.01 to 0.1%) by share. The chain combines TRBV5-1 with TRBJ2-5; D is possibly TRBD1 (5 bases). V was trimmed by 0 bases and J by 7 bases, leaving 10 bases between them. The germline V gene has CDR1 SGHRS and CDR2 YFSETQ. The CDR3 is 13 residues long. This CDR3 reads CASSLDLQGTQYF. CDR3 in DNA: TGCGCCAGCAGCTTGGACCTGCAGGGGACCCAGTACTTC. The full variable domain, completed using reference TRBV5-1 and TRBJ2-5, is KAGVTQTPRYLIKTRGQQVTLSCSPISGHRSVSWYQQTPGQGLQFLFEYFSETQRNKGNFPGRFSGRQFSNSRSEMNVSTLELGDSALYLCASSLDLQGTQYFGPGTRLLVL.

In this sample, this clonotype turned up a few times. The chain joins TRBV18 to TRBJ1-1; TRBD1 matches 8 bases. Trimming removed 3 bases from V and 5 bases from J; junction bases left unmatched: 14. CDR1 is KGHSH, CDR2 LQKENI, per germline. The CDR3 spans 17 residues. CDR3 in amino acids: CASSPPARTGIETEAFF. In DNA form, the CDR3 reads TGTGCCAGCTCACCCCCCGCCCGGACAGGGATAGAAACTGAAGCTTTCTTT.